This passage covers 32 T cell receptor beta chains from one sample sequenced in a study of T cell responses to AZD1222 COVID-19 vaccine. Libraries were prepared by immunoSEQ multiplex PCR; TCRdb keeps only in-frame clonotypes and omits some of them. This table has 150,000 or so clones, 92% appearing once. The source was peripheral blood, collected 28 days after the second AZD1222 dose. The receptors here all came from an adult who received the AZD1222 COVID-19 vaccine.

This chain links TRBV2 with TRBJ1-4; maybe TRBD1 (5 bases). The CDR3 extends over 13 amino acids. Between the trimmed V and J ends, which lost 6 bases and 5 bases, there was a span of 10 bases. Germline V lookup: CDR1 SNHLY, CDR2 FYNNEI. This CDR3 reads CASRGRLNEKLFF. The CDR3 DNA reads as TGTGCCAGCAGGGGACGGTTGAATGAAAAACTGTTTTTT.

This rearrangement joins TRBV27 to TRBJ2-3, with 10 positions matching TRBD1. The CDR3 spans 15 residues. Germline V CDR1 and CDR2: MNHEY, SMNVEV (reference sequence). The junction had 3 bases not matched to a gene; V was cut back by 5 bases and J by 1 base. CDR3: CASSRGTGGTDTQYF. The DNA of the CDR3 is TGTGCCAGCAGTCGAGGGACAGGGGGCACAGATACGCAGTATTTT.

In this sample, this clone turned up many times. The chain couples TRBV6-2 or TRBV6-3 to TRBJ2-3, with 7 positions matching TRBD2. CDR3 size: 15 residues. Trimming removed 0 bases from V and 5 bases from J; junction bases left unmatched: 5. Germline loops: CDR1 MNHEY, CDR2 SVGEGT. Written as DNA, the CDR3 is TGTGCCAGCAGTTACTCTAGCGGCGGGGGAGATACGCAGTATTTT. It yields the protein CASSYSSGGGDTQYF.

This clone occurred a few times. The chain combines TRBV4-2 with TRBJ1-4; D perhaps matches TRBD1 (5 bases). The CDR3 extends over 15 amino acids. Trimming pared 5 bases from V and 3 bases from J, leaving 13 bases between. Germline V gives CDR1 LGHNA, CDR2 YNFKEQ. CDR3 sequence (DNA): TGTGCCAGCAGCAATCGTGGGACGGCTAATGAAAAACTGTTTTTT. Encoded protein: CASSNRGTANEKLFF.

This clone occurred once. V and J are TRBV6-5 and TRBJ2-5, with a tentative D call TRBD2 (6 bases). The germline gives CDR1 MNHEY, CDR2 SVGAGI. The CDR3 length is 15 residues. V was cut by 2 bases and J by 1 base, with 11 bases left in between. The CDR3 region is CASSYLQGGQETQYF. The CDR3 bases are TGTGCCAGCAGTTACCTCCAGGGAGGCCAAGAGACCCAGTACTTC.

V usage is TRBV30 and J usage is TRBJ1-2; D is undetermined. Trimming took 2 bases from V and 7 from J, leaving 5 bases between them. Germline CDR1 and CDR2: GTSNPN and SVGIG (reference sequence). This CDR3 region has 10 residues. The CDR3 is CAWSRIGYTF. CDR3 nucleotides: TGTGCCTGGAGTCGAATTGGCTACACCTTC.

The chain uses TRBV7-8 and TRBJ2-5, with 10 bases identical to TRBD1. The CDR3 extends over 16 amino acids. From germline, CDR1 is SGHVS and CDR2 FQNEAQ. J lost 4 bases, V lost 1 base, and 6 bases had no gene match. Here the CDR3 reads CASSLGSGQGRETQYF. The CDR3 DNA is TGTGCCAGCAGCTTAGGGTCGGGACAGGGGAGAGAGACCCAGTACTTC.

This sequence joins TRBV6-5 and TRBJ1-4; D gene ambiguous. The germline V gene has CDR1 MNHEY and CDR2 SVGAGI. The CDR3 has 14 residues. V gave up 6 bases and J gave up 3 bases, with 11 bases separating them. CDR3 in DNA: TGTGCCAGCAGAGATACAGTTGCTAATGAAAAACTGTTTTTT. Residues: CASRDTVANEKLFF.

V gene TRBV30 combines with J gene TRBJ1-2, with TRBD1 as a possible D gene (5 bases). The CDR3 contains 10 residues. The V end was cut by 6 bases, the J end by 6 bases, with 8 bases between. CDR1 is GTSNPN, CDR2 SVGIG, per germline (reference sequence). The CDR3 region has the DNA TGTGCCTGCCGGGGCGATGGCTACACCTTC. Amino acid sequence: CACRGDGYTF.

The genes are TRBV18 and TRBJ1-5; a possible D gene is TRBD1 (5 bases). The CDR3 is 13 amino acids. Germline CDR1 KGHSH, CDR2 LQKENI. V dropped 2 bases and J dropped 4 bases, with 6 bases sitting between them. The CDR3 sequence: CASSPWGNQPQHF. The CDR3 nucleotides are TGTGCCAGCTCACCATGGGGGAATCAGCCCCAGCATTTT.

The rearrangement links TRBV4-2 to TRBJ1-1; D call uncertain. Germline CDR1 LGHNA, CDR2 YNFKEQ. Trimming left V 0 bases short and J 3 bases short, with 11 bases between. The CDR3 has 15 residues. The CDR3 reads CASSQDLGVDTEAFF. The CDR3 DNA sequence: TGTGCCAGCAGCCAAGATCTTGGGGTAGACACTGAAGCTTTCTTT.

V usage is TRBV4-1 and J usage is TRBJ1-5; D unclear. The CDR3 has 15 residues. V gave up 0 bases and J gave up 6 bases, with 12 bases separating them. Germline lookup yields CDR1 MGHRA and CDR2 YSYEKL. The CDR3 protein is CASSQDLTRIQPQHF. The CDR3 DNA follows: TGCGCCAGCAGCCAAGATTTGACAAGGATTCAGCCCCAGCATTTT.

The genes are TRBV7-2 and TRBJ1-2; TRBD1 agrees at 7 bases. V shed 2 bases, J shed 0 bases, and the junction held 9 bases outside the gene matches. Germline assignment: CDR1 SGHTA and CDR2 FQGNSA. The CDR3 has 17 residues. The CDR3 sequence is CASSLREGQAPNYGYTF. CDR3 DNA sequence: TGTGCCAGCAGCTTAAGGGAAGGACAGGCCCCTAACTATGGCTACACCTTC.

The V and J genes are TRBV5-1 and TRBJ2-4, with D possibly being TRBD1 or TRBD2 (5 bases each). Trimming pared 0 bases from V and 0 bases from J, leaving 19 bases between. Germline V gives CDR1 SGHRS, CDR2 YFSETQ. This CDR3 comprises 19 residues. CDR3 coding DNA: TGCGCCAGCAGCTTGGGACCGCGATCCGGGGCCCTAGCCAAAAACATTCAGTACTTC. This gives the protein CASSLGPRSGALAKNIQYF.

There are a few counts of this clone. The chain carries TRBV4-3 and TRBJ1-1, with TRBD1 as a possible D gene (5 bases). V was clipped by 0 bases and J by 4 bases, with 12 bases between them. The CDR3 extends over 15 amino acids. In germline, CDR1 is LGHNA, CDR2 YSLEER. CDR3 residues: CASSQEARASTEAFF. In DNA form, the CDR3 reads TGCGCCAGCAGCCAAGAGGCCAGGGCGAGCACTGAAGCTTTCTTT.

The chain recombines TRBV6-6 with TRBJ2-6, with D unresolved. This CDR3 is 14 amino acids long. V dropped 4 bases and J dropped 2 bases, with 6 bases sitting between them. The germline gives CDR1 MNHNY, CDR2 SVGAGI (reference sequence). CDR3: CASSWMTGANVLTF. The CDR3, as DNA: TGTGCCAGCAGTTGGATGACTGGGGCCAACGTCCTGACTTTC.

This chain connects TRBV3-1 (or the pseudogene TRBV3-2) to TRBJ2-7; 12 positions match TRBD2. There are 17 residues in the CDR3. The ends lost 4 bases at V and 2 bases at J; junction bases unmatched: 9. Germline CDR1 is LGHDT and CDR2 is YNNKEL (reference sequence). CDR3 region: CASSLLLGLAGTYEQYF. CDR3 bases: TGTGCCAGCAGCCTTCTACTCGGACTAGCGGGGACCTACGAGCAGTACTTC.

The chain uses TRBV25-1 and TRBJ1-5; possibly TRBD1 for D (6 bases). The CDR3 is made up of 14 amino acids. Germline CDR1 reads MGHDK; CDR2 reads SYGVNS. Between the trimmed V and J ends, which lost 7 bases and 3 bases, there was a span of 13 bases. In nucleotides, the CDR3 is TGTGCCAGCATAAGGACAGAGGCCAATCAGCCCCAGCATTTT. Its protein product is CASIRTEANQPQHF. Full variable domain (rest looked up from reference TRBV25-1 and TRBJ1-5): EADIYQTPRYLVIGTGKKITLECSQTMGHDKMYWYQQDPGMELHLIHYSYGVNSTEKGDLSSESTVSRIRTEHFPLTLESARPSHTSQYLCASIRTEANQPQHFGDGTRLSIL.

V and J are TRBV15 and TRBJ2-5, with 10 positions matching TRBD2. CDR1 and CDR2 (germline): LNHNV, YYDKDF (reference sequence). With V trimmed by 0 bases and J by 0 bases, 10 bases remained unmatched. This CDR3 comprises 19 residues. The CDR3 loop reads CATSRDRASGGSYQETQYF. In DNA, the CDR3 is TGTGCCACCAGCAGAGATCGGGCTAGCGGGGGATCGTACCAAGAGACCCAGTACTTC.

The chain carries TRBV7-9 and TRBJ2-1; 9 bases match TRBD1. V lost 5 bases and J lost 2; bases outside the gene matches: 4. Germline assignment: CDR1 SEHNR and CDR2 FQNEAQ (reference sequence). The CDR3 runs to 15 residues. The DNA for the CDR3 is TGTGCCAGCAGCCCGGGACAGGGACCCTACAATGAGCAGTTCTTC. Amino acid sequence: CASSPGQGPYNEQFF.

The CDR3 DNA is TGCAGCGTTGTAAGGGGACAAGAGACCCAGTACTTC. It specifies CSVVRGQETQYF. The chain joins TRBV29-1 to TRBJ2-5; D might be TRBD1 (5 bases). The CDR3 is made up of 12 amino acids. Germline assignment: CDR1 SQVTM and CDR2 ANQGSEA. V was trimmed by 4 bases and J by 2 bases, leaving 8 bases between them.

The chain couples TRBV18 to TRBJ2-1; tentative D call: TRBD2 (6 bases). V lost 6 bases and J lost 5, with 11 bases in between. This CDR3 is built from 13 residues. Germline-derived CDR1 and CDR2 are KGHSH and LQKENI. The chain's CDR3 is CASSDPGDNEQFF. For the CDR3, the DNA is TGTGCCAGCTCGGATCCGGGAGACAATGAGCAGTTCTTC.

The chain couples TRBV27 to TRBJ1-2; 10 bases match TRBD1. CDR3 size: 14 residues. CDR1 MNHEY and CDR2 SMNVEV come from the germline V gene (reference sequence). The trim removed 2 bases at V and 4 bases at J, leaving 1 base unmatched. CDR3 in DNA: TGTGCCAGCAGTTTAAGGACAGGGGGCTATGGCTACACCTTC. This gives the protein CASSLRTGGYGYTF.

The chain joins TRBV19 to TRBJ1-4; 9 bases agree with TRBD1. Germline V gene data show CDR1 as LNHDA and CDR2 as SQIVND (reference sequence). Trimming cost V 5 bases and J 6 bases; bases outside gene matches: 4. The CDR3 contains 14 residues. The CDR3 reads CASSEDRGDEKLFF. The CDR3 nucleotides are TGTGCCAGTAGTGAGGACAGGGGCGATGAAAAACTGTTTTTT.

In this sample, this clone turned up once. V is TRBV28 and J is TRBJ1-2; weak D call: TRBD1 (6 bases). The V gene lost 6 bases and the J gene lost 7 bases, with 24 bases spanning the gap. The CDR3 totals 16 residues. CDR1 and CDR2 from the germline V gene are MDHEN and SYDVKM. The CDR3: CASSPTKDSHQGGYTF. The DNA of the CDR3 is TGTGCCAGCAGCCCTACCAAGGACAGCCACCAGGGTGGCTACACCTTC.

The gene calls are TRBV24-1 and TRBJ1-2; weak D call: TRBD1 (6 bases). The CDR3 covers 15 residues. CDR1 and CDR2 from the germline V gene are KGHDR and SFDVKD. The V and J ends lost 7 bases and 4 bases respectively, with 18 bases between them. The CDR3 sequence: CATSQDSVLIYGYTF. The DNA for the CDR3 is TGTGCCACCAGCCAGGACAGCGTTTTGATCTATGGCTACACCTTC.

This chain uses TRBV15 with TRBJ1-2; TRBD1 matches 7 bases. J lost 4 bases, V lost 5 bases, and 4 bases had no gene match. There are 13 residues in the CDR3. Germline lookup yields CDR1 LNHNV and CDR2 YYDKDF (reference sequence). CDR3 sequence (DNA): TGTGCCACCAGCCAGGGGGACACCTATGGCTACACCTTC. Translating it yields CATSQGDTYGYTF. The variable domain in full, completed from reference TRBV15 and TRBJ1-2, reads DAMVIQNPRYQVTQFGKPVTLSCSQTLNHNVMYWYQQKSSQAPKLLFHYYDKDFNNEADTPDNFQSRRPNTSFCFLDIRSPGLGDTAMYLCATSQGDTYGYTFGSGTRLTVV.

The chain has TRBV12-5 and TRBJ2-1, with D possibly being TRBD1 or TRBD2 (6 bases each). V was shortened by 6 bases and J by 8 bases, with 26 bases between the two germline ends. This CDR3 contains 17 residues. From germline, CDR1 is LGHNT and CDR2 FRNRAP. The CDR3 DNA is TGTGCTAGTGGCTGGGGATTTAGGACAGATGCTAGCGATGAGCAGTTCTTC. Protein sequence: CASGWGFRTDASDEQFF. The entire variable domain, with the rest obtained from reference TRBV12-5 and TRBJ2-1, is as follows: DARVTQTPRHKVTEMGQEVTMRCQPILGHNTVFWYRQTMMQGLELLAYFRNRAPLDDSGMPKDRFSAEMPDATLATLKIQPSEPRDSAVYFCASGWGFRTDASDEQFFGPGTRLTVL.

The chain uses TRBV19 and TRBJ2-7; possibly TRBD1 or TRBD2 for D (5 bases each). V was trimmed by 3 bases and J by 5 bases, leaving 17 bases between them. Germline CDR1 reads LNHDA; CDR2 reads SQIVND (reference sequence). The CDR3 covers 15 residues. CDR3 in amino acids: CASSIGSGWTDEQYF. DNA of the CDR3: TGTGCCAGTAGTATCGGTTCAGGGTGGACTGACGAGCAGTACTTC.

J is TRBJ1-4 and V is TRBV12-5, with no clear D. V was shortened by 6 bases and J by 4 bases, with 6 bases between the two germline ends. Germline CDR1 reads LGHNT; CDR2 reads FRNRAP. The CDR3 covers 12 residues. This chain's CDR3 is CASGSSNEKLFF. DNA of the CDR3: TGTGCTAGTGGATCCAGTAATGAAAAACTGTTTTTT.

V usage is TRBV19 and J usage is TRBJ2-7, with 9 bases aligning to TRBD2. The CDR3 spans 14 residues. V lost 3 bases, J lost 2 bases, and 2 bases stayed unmatched. The germline gives CDR1 LNHDA, CDR2 SQIVND (reference sequence). The CDR3 loop is CASSIERGAYEQYF. The CDR3 DNA reads TGTGCCAGTAGTATCGAGCGGGGGGCCTACGAGCAGTACTTC.

The chain carries TRBV7-2 and TRBJ1-1; D gene uncertain. Trimming left V 5 bases short and J 3 bases short, with 13 bases between. There are 14 residues in the CDR3. CDR1 is SGHTA and CDR2 is FQGNSA in the germline V gene. DNA for the CDR3: TGTGCCAGCAGCCCTCGAGTCGGGGACACTGAAGCTTTCTTT. Translation gives CASSPRVGDTEAFF.